What follows are 14 T cell receptor beta chains derived from one specimen sequenced in a study of T cells in Graves' hyperthyroidism and ophthalmopathy. TCR beta CDR3 regions were amplified from RNA transcripts. TCR CDR3 regions were first amplified by RT-PCR with HTBI primers. Using its own MiXCR run on the multiplex PCR reads, TCRdb lists one record per CDR3 protein. The sample carries about 590,000 distinct CDR3 sequences, around 16% recorded once. Sequenced input: blood. The source of these receptors is a woman aged 25 to 45 with Graves' hyperthyroidism.

This clonotype has only a few counts. A read error is possible here, since a much larger clone lies one base away. V is TRBV20-1 and J is TRBJ2-7, with 7 bases matching TRBD2. This CDR3 region has 15 residues. Germline CDR1 and CDR2: DFQATT and SNEGSKA (reference sequence). V trimming: 0 bases; J trimming: 3 bases; junction bases outside the gene matches: 8. The CDR3 DNA reads TGCAGTGCTAGAGATCGGTGGGGGGGTCTCTACGAGCAGTACTTC. Protein sequence: CSARDRWGGLYEQYF.

Worth noting for this clonotype: A read error may be the cause here, since a much bigger clone is one base away. The chain recombines TRBV7-6 with TRBJ2-1; no definite D call. Trimming took 0 bases from V and 9 from J, leaving 9 bases between them. CDR3 length: 13 amino acids. CDR1 is SGHVS and CDR2 is FNYEAQ in the germline V gene. The CDR3 sequence: CASSLAWASEQFF. DNA for the CDR3: TGTGCCAGCAGCTTAGCCTGGGCGTCTGAGCAGTTCTTC.

This clonotype appeared many times. The V and J genes are TRBV6-2 or TRBV6-3 and TRBJ1-1; perhaps TRBD1 as D (5 bases). Germline V gene lookup returns CDR1 MNHEY and CDR2 SVGEGT. This CDR3 is 14 amino acids long. V was shortened by 5 bases and J by 1 base, with 11 bases between the two germline ends. CDR3 in amino acids: CASSRTRGNTEAFF. CDR3 DNA: TGTGCCAGCAGTCGGACAAGGGGGAACACTGAAGCTTTCTTT.

This clonotype was found many times. The chain recombines TRBV20-1 with TRBJ2-1; weak D call: TRBD2 (6 bases). Germline CDR1 is DFQATT and CDR2 is SNEGSKA (reference sequence). The V and J ends lost 1 base and 4 bases respectively, with 8 bases between them. The CDR3 is 13 residues long. The CDR3, as DNA: TGCAGTGCTAGAGCCGGGGGATACAATGAGCAGTTCTTC. It specifies CSARAGGYNEQFF.

The chain joins TRBV3-1 to TRBJ2-3; possibly TRBD2 for D (5 bases). Germline assignment: CDR1 LGHDT and CDR2 YNNKEL (reference sequence). V lost 2 bases to trimming and J lost 4 bases, with 19 bases between them. This CDR3 contains 17 residues. For the CDR3, the DNA is TGTGCCAGCAGCCAATACACCTCCCCCTACGGGGCAGATACGCAGTATTTT. The encoded protein is CASSQYTSPYGADTQYF.

The chain uses TRBV20-1 and TRBJ2-2; D may match TRBD1 or TRBD2 (5 bases each). Germline CDR1 is DFQATT and CDR2 is SNEGSKA (reference sequence). The V gene lost 6 bases and the J gene lost 1 base, with 15 bases spanning the gap. CDR3 length: 15 residues. In DNA, the CDR3 is TGCAGTGCAGGGACCGGGACGGGGAACACCGGGGAGCTGTTTTTT. Its translation is CSAGTGTGNTGELFF.

The chain recombines TRBV28 with TRBJ2-5; a weak D match, TRBD1 (5 bases). Trimming pared 4 bases from V and 1 base from J, leaving 13 bases between. This CDR3 is built from 15 residues. Looked up from germline, CDR1 is MDHEN and CDR2 is SYDVKM. The CDR3 spells CASSSSGLLQETQYF. In DNA, the CDR3 is TGTGCCAGCAGTTCCTCAGGGCTCCTCCAAGAGACCCAGTACTTC.

This clonotype has at least ten counts. CDR3 coding DNA: TGCAGTGCTAGTAGTGTAGCTTTAATGTACGAGCAGTACTTC. Protein: CSASSVALMYEQYF. This chain uses TRBV20-1 with TRBJ2-7; D uncertain. This CDR3 has 14 residues. Germline CDR1 DFQATT, CDR2 SNEGSKA (reference sequence). V lost 3 bases to trimming and J lost 4 bases, with 16 bases between them.

In its sample, this clonotype was seen a few times. V usage is TRBV7-8 and J usage is TRBJ2-1; D gene unclear. Germline values: CDR1 SGHVS, CDR2 FQNEAQ. Trimming stripped 10 bases from V and 7 bases from J, with 23 bases between. This CDR3 contains 15 residues. In DNA form, the CDR3 reads TGTGCCACCCGGCCTCCGGCACCTGTAGGGAATGAGCAGTTCTTC. Translation: CATRPPAPVGNEQFF.

This clonotype occurred once. A junction boundary mismatches the germline segment, possibly from a read error. The chain carries TRBV7-6 and TRBJ1-1; no definite D call. Germline assignment: CDR1 SGHVS and CDR2 FNYEAQ. The length of the CDR3 is 14 residues. The CDR3 protein is CASSLGDANTEAYF. The CDR3 nucleotides are TGTGCCAGCAGCTTAGGAGACGCGAACACTGAAGCTTACTTT.

This clonotype was seen repeatedly, ten times or more. The chain joins TRBV6-2 or TRBV6-3 to TRBJ2-1; 7 bases fit TRBD2. Per germline, CDR1 MNHEY and CDR2 SVGEGT. The CDR3 runs 15 residues. The V and J ends lost 6 bases and 15 bases, in that order; junction bases with no gene match: 20. The CDR3 DNA follows: TGTGCCAGCAGCGATAAGCACCGGGACTACTATTATCCGTTCTTC. Amino acid sequence: CASSDKHRDYYYPFF.

In this sample, this clonotype turned up a few times. In DNA form, the CDR3 reads TGCAGTGCTAGCAAACAGGGGGGGACAGATACGCAGTATTTT. Protein: CSASKQGGTDTQYF. The chain is built from TRBV20-1 and TRBJ2-3, with D possibly TRBD1 on 8 matching bases. CDR1 and CDR2 (germline): DFQATT, SNEGSKA (reference sequence). Trimming removed 3 bases from V and 3 bases from J, with 13 bases in between. The CDR3 length is 14 residues.

Of note for this clonotype: Just one base apart from a much larger clone, this may be a read error. V usage is TRBV7-2 and J usage is TRBJ2-5, with D uncertain. This CDR3 has 13 residues. Germline CDR1 is SGHTA and CDR2 is FQGNSA. With 3 bases removed from V and 5 bases from J, the gap between germline ends came to 10 bases. This chain's CDR3 is CASSLPPPETQYF. For the CDR3, the DNA is TGTGCCAGCAGCTTGCCCCCGCCGGAGACCCAGTACTTC.

This clonotype showed up just a few times. The chain employs TRBV6-5 and TRBJ2-7, with D possibly matching TRBD2 (6 bases). Trimming took 0 bases from V and 4 from J, leaving 16 bases between them. This CDR3 is 16 amino acids long. Per the germline V gene, CDR1 is MNHEY and CDR2 is SVGAGI. The CDR3 DNA reads TGTGCCAGCAGTTACTCGATTGACAGCAGCGGGTACGAGCAGTACTTC. This codes for CASSYSIDSSGYEQYF.